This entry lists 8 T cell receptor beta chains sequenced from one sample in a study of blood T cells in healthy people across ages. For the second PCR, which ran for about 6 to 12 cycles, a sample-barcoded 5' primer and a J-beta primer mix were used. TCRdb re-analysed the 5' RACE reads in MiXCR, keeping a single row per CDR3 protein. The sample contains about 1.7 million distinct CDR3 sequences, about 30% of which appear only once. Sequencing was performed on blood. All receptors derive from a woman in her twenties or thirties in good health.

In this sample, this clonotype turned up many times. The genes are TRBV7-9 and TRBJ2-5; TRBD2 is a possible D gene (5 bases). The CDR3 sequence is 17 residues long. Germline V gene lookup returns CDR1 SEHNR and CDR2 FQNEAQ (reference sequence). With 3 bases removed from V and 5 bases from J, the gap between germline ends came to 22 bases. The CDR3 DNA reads TGTGCCAGCAGCTTCGGGTCGCCTCCAAGGCCGGGGGAGACCCAGTACTTC. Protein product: CASSFGSPPRPGETQYF.

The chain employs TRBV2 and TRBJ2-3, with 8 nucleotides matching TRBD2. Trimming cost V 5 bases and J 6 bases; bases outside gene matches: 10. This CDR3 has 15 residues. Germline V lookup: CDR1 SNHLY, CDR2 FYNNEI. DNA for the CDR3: TGTGCCAGCAGTTCCTCGCGGGGGGCCTCGGATACGCAGTATTTT. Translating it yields CASSSSRGASDTQYF. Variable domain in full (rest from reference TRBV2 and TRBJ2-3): EPEVTQTPSHQVTQMGQEVILRCVPISNHLYFYWYRQILGQKVEFLVSFYNNEISEKSEIFDDQFSVERPDGSNFTLKIRSTKLEDSAMYFCASSSSRGASDTQYFGPGTRLTVL.

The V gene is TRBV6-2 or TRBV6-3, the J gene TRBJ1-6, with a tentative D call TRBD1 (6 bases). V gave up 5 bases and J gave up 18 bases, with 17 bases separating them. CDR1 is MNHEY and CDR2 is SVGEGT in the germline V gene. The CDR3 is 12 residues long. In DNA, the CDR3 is TGTGCCAGCAGTCAAACGGGGACACCTCACCACTTT. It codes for CASSQTGTPHHF.

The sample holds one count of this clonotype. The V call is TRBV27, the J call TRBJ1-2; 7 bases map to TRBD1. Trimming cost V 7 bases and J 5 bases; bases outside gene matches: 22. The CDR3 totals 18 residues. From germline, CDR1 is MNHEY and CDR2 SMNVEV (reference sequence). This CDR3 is CASNFGRYRDSECYGYTF. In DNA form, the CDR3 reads TGTGCCAGCAATTTTGGCAGATACCGGGACAGCGAGTGTTATGGCTACACCTTC.

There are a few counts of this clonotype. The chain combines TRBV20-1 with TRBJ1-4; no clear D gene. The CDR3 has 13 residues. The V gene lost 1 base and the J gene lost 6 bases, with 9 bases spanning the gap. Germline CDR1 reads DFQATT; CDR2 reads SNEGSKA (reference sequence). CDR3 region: CSARVLWDEKLFF. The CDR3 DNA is TGCAGTGCTAGAGTGCTATGGGATGAAAAACTGTTTTTT.

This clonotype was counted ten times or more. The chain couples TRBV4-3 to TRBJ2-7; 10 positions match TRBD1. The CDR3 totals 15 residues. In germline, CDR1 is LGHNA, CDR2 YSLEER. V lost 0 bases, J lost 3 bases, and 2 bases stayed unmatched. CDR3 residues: CASSQDWDRGYEQYF. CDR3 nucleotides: TGCGCCAGCAGCCAAGATTGGGACAGGGGCTACGAGCAGTACTTC.

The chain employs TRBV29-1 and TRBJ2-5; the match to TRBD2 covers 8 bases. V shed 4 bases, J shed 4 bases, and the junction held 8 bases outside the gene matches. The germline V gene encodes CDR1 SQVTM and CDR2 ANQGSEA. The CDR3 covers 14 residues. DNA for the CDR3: TGCAGCGTTGTTCTGGGACTAGGGGGAGAGACCCAGTACTTC. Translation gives CSVVLGLGGETQYF.

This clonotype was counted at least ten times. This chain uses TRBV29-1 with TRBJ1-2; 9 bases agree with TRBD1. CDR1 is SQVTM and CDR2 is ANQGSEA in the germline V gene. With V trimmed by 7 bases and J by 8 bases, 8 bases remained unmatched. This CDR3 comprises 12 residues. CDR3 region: CSATGQGIGYTF. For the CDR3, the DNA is TGCAGCGCTACGGGACAGGGCATAGGCTACACCTTC.